Listed below are T cell receptor beta chains from one sample, sequenced in a study of neoadjuvant anti-PD-1 for oral cavity cancer. Libraries were prepared by immunoSEQ multiplex PCR; TCRdb keeps only in-frame clonotypes and omits some of them. The data show about 12,000 clones, roughly 69% seen once. The specimen comprised PBMCs, sampled before nivolumab (anti-PD-1) treatment. The origin of the receptors is a person aged 35 to 85 with oral cavity squamous cell carcinoma. The CDR3 runs from the conserved cysteine through the conserved F or W. D genes are given only for firm matches. Clone size appears in some rows only: once, few, many, or a class for an expanded clone.

>TRBV5-4|NA|few|TRBJ2-5
CASSPNGQPQETQYF
TGTGCCAGCAGCCCGAACGGACAGCCCCAAGAGACCCAGTACTTC
>TRBV7-3|TRBD2|once|TRBJ2-3
CASSMTSSSTDTQYF
TGTGCCAGCAGCATGACTAGCAGTAGCACAGATACGCAGTATTTT
>TRBV28|NA|NA|TRBJ1-2
CASLIGKASTSNYGYTF
TGTGCCAGCCTAATAGGCAAGGCCTCCACCTCTAACTATGGCTACACCTTC
>TRBV21-1|NA|NA|TRBJ1-1
CASNLMDRGGVTEAFF
TGTGCCAGCAACCTTATGGACCGCGGCGGGGTCACTGAAGCTTTCTTT
>TRBV2|TRBD1|NA|TRBJ2-5
CASTWTGKRETQYF
TGTGCCAGCACCTGGACAGGGAAGAGGGAGACCCAGTACTTC
>TRBV7-9|NA|NA|TRBJ1-4
CASSFREGEKLFF
TGTGCCAGCAGCTTCCGGGAAGGAGAAAAACTGTTTTTT
>TRBV6-4|NA|few|TRBJ1-6
CASSVSPGNSPLHF
TGTGCCAGCAGTGTAAGCCCGGGGAATTCACCCCTCCACTTT
>TRBV7-8|NA|few|TRBJ2-3
CASSSGRAADTQYF
TGTGCCAGCAGCTCCGGACGCGCAGCAGATACGCAGTATTTT
>TRBV6-1|NA|NA|TRBJ2-7
CASSEIGSTSPYEQYF
TGTGCCAGCAGTGAAATCGGAAGTACATCCCCTTACGAGCAGTACTTC
>TRBV5-4|TRBD1|few|TRBJ1-2
CASSFGQDNYGYTF
TGTGCCAGCAGTTTCGGACAGGACAACTATGGCTACACCTTC
>TRBV6-5|TRBD2|NA|TRBJ2-1
CASMVPGGEQFF
TGTGCCAGCATGGTACCCGGGGGGGAGCAGTTCTTC
>TRBV6-1|TRBD2|NA|TRBJ2-3
CASREAGALGDTQYF
TGTGCCAGCAGAGAAGCGGGAGCCCTCGGGGATACGCAGTATTTT
>TRBV7-3|TRBD2|few|TRBJ2-5
CASSSGSGAETQYF
TGTGCCAGCAGTAGCGGGAGTGGGGCAGAGACCCAGTACTTC
>TRBV11-1|TRBD2|NA|TRBJ2-7
CASSSRVLASGISEQYF
TGTGCCAGCAGCTCCAGGGTATTGGCTAGCGGGATCAGCGAGCAGTACTTC
>TRBV5-1|NA|NA|TRBJ2-5
CASSLEPGVGWQYF
TGCGCCAGCAGCTTGGAGCCAGGGGTGGGGTGGCAGTACTTC
>TRBV14|NA|few|TRBJ2-5
CASSQDHLGAQYF
TGTGCCAGCAGCCAAGATCACCTAGGAGCCCAGTACTTC
>TRBV21-1|NA|NA|TRBJ1-3
CASSMGALYF
TGTGCCAGCAGTATGGGGGCTTTATATTTT
>TRBV7-9|NA|NA|TRBJ1-5
CASSFEAGVARNQPQHF
TGTGCCAGCAGCTTTGAGGCAGGGGTCGCACGCAATCAGCCCCAGCATTTT
>TRBV10-2|TRBD2|few|TRBJ2-1
CASSDTSGRNEQFF
TGCGCCAGCAGTGACACTAGCGGGAGGAATGAGCAGTTCTTC
>TRBV2|NA|few|TRBJ1-2
CASSEARGHGYTF
TGTGCCAGCAGTGAAGCGCGCGGTCATGGCTACACCTTC
>TRBV7-6|NA|NA|TRBJ1-1
CASSPNGALNTEAFF
TGTGCCAGCAGTCCTAACGGGGCCCTGAACACTGAAGCTTTCTTT
>TRBV9|TRBD1|NA|TRBJ2-2
CASSVGRTGPVLGELFF
TGTGCCAGCAGCGTAGGTAGGACAGGCCCTGTTTTGGGGGAGCTGTTTTTT
>TRBV5-8|TRBD1|NA|TRBJ1-2
CASSTDREYGYTF
TGTGCCAGCAGCACCGACAGGGAATATGGCTACACCTTC
>TRBV2|NA|NA|TRBJ1-2
CASSSGAFGSYTF
TGTGCCAGCAGTTCAGGGGCGTTTGGGAGCTACACCTTC
>TRBV28|NA|few|TRBJ1-4
CASTLATFRGARTNEKLFF
TGTGCCAGCACCCTGGCCACATTTAGGGGGGCGCGAACTAATGAAAAACTGTTTTTT
>TRBV10-3|TRBD1|NA|TRBJ2-1
CAISEVQGANNEQFF
TGTGCCATCAGTGAGGTACAGGGGGCGAATAATGAGCAGTTCTTC
>TRBV6-1|NA|NA|TRBJ1-1
CASSLDGSEAFF
TGTGCCAGCAGCTTGGACGGGAGTGAAGCTTTCTTT
>TRBV7-9|NA|NA|TRBJ2-7
CASSPRDDPKQYF
TGTGCCAGCAGCCCTCGGGACGACCCAAAGCAGTACTTC